This T cell receptor beta chain was captured by sequencing in a study of T cell repertoires in cytomegalovirus infection. On the study more broadly: Public TCR beta signatures provided an indication of both CMV infection and a matching HLA type.

About this clonotype itself: Its antigen is currently unknown.

MiXCR was run by TCRdb on the reads, yielding one entry per CDR3 protein. The sample has roughly 80,000 distinct CDR3 sequences, approximately 24% seen once. The sequencing used CD8+ T cells from cultured PBMCs, collected from culture after CMV antigen stimulation. This TCR derives from a human donor in good health (CMV status not recorded). Some clones in this sample may be carry-over from other donors' samples.

CDR3 DNA sequence: TGTGCCAGCAGTGACCTAGAGGAGCAGTACTTC. This encodes CASSDLEEQYF. The chain combines TRBV2 with TRBJ2-7; D ambiguous. The V end was cut by 3 bases, the J end by 7 bases, with 7 bases between. The germline gives CDR1 SNHLY, CDR2 FYNNEI. The CDR3 runs 11 residues.